This T cell receptor (beta chain) is drawn from a study of spatial heterogeneity in lung cancer. The CDR3 length is 15 residues. The V and J ends lost 5 bases and 11 bases, in that order; junction bases with no gene match: 13. Looked up from germline, CDR1 is SGHTA and CDR2 is FQGNSA. This clonotype was detected only a few times. TCRdb fed the 5' RACE reads into MiXCR, producing one record per CDR3 protein. The data contain approximately 93,000 distinct CDR3 sequences, just under 20% of them singletons. Time point meaning: blood at routine non-recurrence follow-up after resection. Source: PBMCs, taken at follow-up. The chain is built from TRBV7-2 and TRBJ2-2, with TRBD2 matching 8 bases. This clonotype originated in a male donor with early-stage non-small cell lung cancer. CDR3 residues: CASSERTSFNPELFF. The CDR3 DNA reads as TGTGCCAGCAGCGAACGGACTAGCTTTAATCCTGAGCTGTTTTTT.